This T cell receptor (beta chain) was obtained from a study of cytomegalovirus exposure and HLA in healthy donors. Findings and caveats of the study: Analyses of presence/absence relied on an assumption of roughly uniform sequencing depth across donors.

This clone was detected once. Its antigen is still unknown. 60 Vbeta and 13 Jbeta primers were used in PCR. Clones were sequenced by immunoSEQ multiplex PCR, and TCRdb holds only the in-frame ones, with some missing. The data contain around 85,000 clones, under 80% of them singletons. CDR1 is MNHEY and CDR2 is SVGAGI in the germline V gene. The junction had 4 bases not matched to a gene; V was cut back by 5 bases and J by 5 bases. CDR3 size: 15 residues. The chain has TRBV6-5 and TRBJ2-5; 14 bases map to TRBD2. The source of this sequence is a man between 25 and 39 years old in good health and CMV-seropositive. The sequencing input was PBMCs. The CDR3 reads CASSRLAGGKETQYF. The CDR3 coding sequence is TGTGCCAGCAGTCGACTAGCGGGAGGGAAGGAGACCCAGTACTTC.